This T cell receptor (beta chain) was profiled in a study of a mutant IDH1 vaccine in newly diagnosed glioma. On the study more broadly: The sex distribution of treated patients was about 62% male and roughly 38% female, with a mean age of around 43 years. Before enrollment, the patients had been treated with radiotherapy alone, temozolomide alone, or both together. Most of them had received both.

Regarding time point: baseline, week 1 (first vaccination visit). Treatment: pre-vaccination baseline after standard-of-care therapy. New WHO grade 3 or 4 IDH1-mutant, ATRX-lost astrocytomas were present in all donors. Libraries were prepared by immunoSEQ multiplex PCR; TCRdb keeps only in-frame clonotypes and omits some of them. The sample shows some 38,000 clones, roughly 78% of them seen only once. The study's findings and limits: Induction of immune responses by the vaccine occurred in about 95% of patients.

Trimming shortened V by 6 bases and J by 3 bases, and 17 bases separated the two germline ends. The CDR3 totals 15 residues. Germline V gene sequence: CDR1 SGHAT, CDR2 FQNNGV. In this sample, this clone turned up once. Its matching antigen is unknown. The source is a man between 35 and 55 years old with glioma. Some clones in this sample may be carry-over from other donors' samples. The J gene is TRBJ2-5, the V gene TRBV11-2; a weak D match, TRBD2 (5 bases). The material sequenced was PBMCs, taken from a glioma patient treated with radiotherapy, temozolomide or both. This CDR3 reads CASRPAGPREETQYF. The DNA for the CDR3 is TGTGCCAGCAGACCCGCGGGCCCGAGGGAAGAGACCCAGTACTTC.